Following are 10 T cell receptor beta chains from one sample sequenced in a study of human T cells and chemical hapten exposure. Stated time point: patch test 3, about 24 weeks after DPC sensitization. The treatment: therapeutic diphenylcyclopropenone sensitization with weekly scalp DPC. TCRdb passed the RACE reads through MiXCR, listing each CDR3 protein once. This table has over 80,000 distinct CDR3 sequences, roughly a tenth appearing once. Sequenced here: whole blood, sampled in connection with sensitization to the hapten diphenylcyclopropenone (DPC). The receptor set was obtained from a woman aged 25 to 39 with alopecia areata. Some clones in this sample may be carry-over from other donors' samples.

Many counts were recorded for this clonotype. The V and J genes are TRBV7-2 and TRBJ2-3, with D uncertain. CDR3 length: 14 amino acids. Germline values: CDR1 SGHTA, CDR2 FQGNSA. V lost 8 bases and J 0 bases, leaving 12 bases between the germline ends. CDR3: CASGKDGSTDTQYF. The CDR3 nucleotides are TGTGCCAGCGGAAAGGACGGCAGCACAGATACGCAGTATTTT.

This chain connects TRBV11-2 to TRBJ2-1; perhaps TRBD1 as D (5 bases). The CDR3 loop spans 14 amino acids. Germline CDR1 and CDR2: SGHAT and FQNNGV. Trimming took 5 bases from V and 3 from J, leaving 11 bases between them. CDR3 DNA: TGTGCCAGCAGCCAGGGCACCGTCTACAATGAGCAGTTCTTC. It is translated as CASSQGTVYNEQFF. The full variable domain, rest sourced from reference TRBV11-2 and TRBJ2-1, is EAGVAQSPRYKIIEKRQSVAFWCNPISGHATLYWYQQILGQGPKLLIQFQNNGVVDDSQLPKDRFSAERLKGVDSTLKIQPAKLEDSAVYLCASSQGTVYNEQFFGPGTRLTVL.

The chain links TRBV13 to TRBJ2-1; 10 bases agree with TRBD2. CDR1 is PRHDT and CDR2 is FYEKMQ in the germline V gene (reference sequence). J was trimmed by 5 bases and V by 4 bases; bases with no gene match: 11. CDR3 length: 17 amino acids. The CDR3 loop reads CASSSRPTSGANNEQFF. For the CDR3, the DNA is TGTGCCAGCAGCTCCCGCCCAACTAGCGGGGCGAACAATGAGCAGTTCTTC.

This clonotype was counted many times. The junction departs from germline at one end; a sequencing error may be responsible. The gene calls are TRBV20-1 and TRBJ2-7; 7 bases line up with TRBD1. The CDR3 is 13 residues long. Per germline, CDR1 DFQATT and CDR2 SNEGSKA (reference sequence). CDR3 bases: TGCAGTGCAACCGGGACAGAACCCCGAACCCTACGATTT. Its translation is CSATGTEPRTLRF.

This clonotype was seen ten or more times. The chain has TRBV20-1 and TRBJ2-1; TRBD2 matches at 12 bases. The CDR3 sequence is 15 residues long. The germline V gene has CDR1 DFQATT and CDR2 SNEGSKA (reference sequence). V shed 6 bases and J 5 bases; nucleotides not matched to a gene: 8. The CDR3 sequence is CSARLTSGGNNEQFF. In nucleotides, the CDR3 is TGCAGTGCCCGCCTGACTAGCGGGGGAAACAATGAGCAGTTCTTC.

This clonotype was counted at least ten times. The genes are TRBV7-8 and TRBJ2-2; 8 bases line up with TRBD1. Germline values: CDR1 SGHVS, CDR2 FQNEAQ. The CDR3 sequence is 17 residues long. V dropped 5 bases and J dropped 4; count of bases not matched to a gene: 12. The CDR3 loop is CASSPRTGRPPTGELFF. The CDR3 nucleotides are TGTGCCAGCAGCCCCCGGACAGGGCGACCTCCCACCGGGGAGCTGTTTTTT.

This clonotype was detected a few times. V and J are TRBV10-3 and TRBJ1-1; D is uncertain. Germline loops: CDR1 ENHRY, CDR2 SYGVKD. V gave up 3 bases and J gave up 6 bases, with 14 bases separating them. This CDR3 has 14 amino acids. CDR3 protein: CAISDLGRPSEAFF. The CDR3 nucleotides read TGTGCCATCAGTGATTTAGGGCGGCCCTCTGAAGCTTTCTTT.

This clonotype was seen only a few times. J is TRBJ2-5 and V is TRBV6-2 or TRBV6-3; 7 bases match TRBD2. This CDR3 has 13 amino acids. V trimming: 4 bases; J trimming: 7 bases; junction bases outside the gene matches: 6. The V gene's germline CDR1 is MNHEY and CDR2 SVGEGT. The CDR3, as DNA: TGTGCCAGCAGTTCCCTAGCGGAGGGGACCCAGTACTTC. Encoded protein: CASSSLAEGTQYF.

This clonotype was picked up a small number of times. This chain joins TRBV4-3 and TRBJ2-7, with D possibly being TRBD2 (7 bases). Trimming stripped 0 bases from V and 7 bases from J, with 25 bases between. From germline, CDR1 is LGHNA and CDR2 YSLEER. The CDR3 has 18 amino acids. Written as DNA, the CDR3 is TGCGCCAGCAGCCAAGATCTTGCGGGGGCGGCGGGATTCCTTGAGCAGTACTTC. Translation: CASSQDLAGAAGFLEQYF.

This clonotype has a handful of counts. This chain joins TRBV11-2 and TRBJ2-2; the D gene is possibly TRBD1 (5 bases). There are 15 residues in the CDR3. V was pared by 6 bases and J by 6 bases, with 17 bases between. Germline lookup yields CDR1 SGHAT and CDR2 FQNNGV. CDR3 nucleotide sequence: TGTGCCAGCAGTACCCTCCAGGGTCGGGCCGGGGAGCTGTTTTTT. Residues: CASSTLQGRAGELFF. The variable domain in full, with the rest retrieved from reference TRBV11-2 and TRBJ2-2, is EAGVAQSPRYKIIEKRQSVAFWCNPISGHATLYWYQQILGQGPKLLIQFQNNGVVDDSQLPKDRFSAERLKGVDSTLKIQPAKLEDSAVYLCASSTLQGRAGELFFGEGSRLTVL.